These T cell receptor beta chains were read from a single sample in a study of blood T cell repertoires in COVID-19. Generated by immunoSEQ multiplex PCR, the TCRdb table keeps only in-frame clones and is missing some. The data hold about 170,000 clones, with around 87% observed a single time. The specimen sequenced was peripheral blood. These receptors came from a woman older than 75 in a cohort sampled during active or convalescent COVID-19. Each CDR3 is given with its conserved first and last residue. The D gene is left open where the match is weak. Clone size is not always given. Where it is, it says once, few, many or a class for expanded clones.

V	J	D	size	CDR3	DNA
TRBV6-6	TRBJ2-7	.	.	CASSYAAGRSYEQYF	TGTGCCAGCAGTTATGCCGCGGGGCGATCCTACGAGCAGTACTTC
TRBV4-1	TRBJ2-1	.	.	CASSQAGARGGATNHPYNEQFF	TGCGCCAGCAGCCAAGCGGGAGCTAGAGGGGGCGCGACTAACCACCCTTACAATGAGCAGTTCTTC
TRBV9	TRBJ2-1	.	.	CASSPRGGRDEQFF	TGTGCCAGCAGCCCAAGGGGGGGGCGAGATGAGCAGTTCTTC
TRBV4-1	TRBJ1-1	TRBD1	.	CASSHPTGGTEAFF	TGCGCCAGCAGCCACCCGACAGGGGGAACTGAAGCTTTCTTT
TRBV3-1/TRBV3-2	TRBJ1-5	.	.	CASSPAGGGSNQPQHF	TGTGCCAGCAGCCCCGCTGGGGGGGGGAGCAATCAGCCCCAGCATTTT
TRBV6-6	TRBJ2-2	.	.	CASRETGLSNTGELFF	TGTGCCAGCAGAGAAACAGGGTTATCAAACACCGGGGAGCTGTTTTTT
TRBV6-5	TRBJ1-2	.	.	CASSRGQNYGYTF	TGTGCCAGCAGCCGAGGACAGAACTATGGCTACACCTTC
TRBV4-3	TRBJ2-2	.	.	CASSRQGGNTGELFF	TGCGCCAGCAGTCGACAGGGAGGGAACACCGGGGAGCTGTTTTTT
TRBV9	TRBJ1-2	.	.	CASSTQSRGDLEGYTF	TGTGCCAGCAGCACTCAAAGCCGGGGGGATCTAGAAGGCTACACCTTC
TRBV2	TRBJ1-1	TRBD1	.	CASSGDRVMNTEAFF	TGTGCCAGCAGTGGAGACAGGGTTATGAACACTGAAGCTTTCTTT
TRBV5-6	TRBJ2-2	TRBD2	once	CASSRGGTGELFF	TGTGCCAGCAGTCGGGGAGGGACCGGGGAGCTGTTTTTT
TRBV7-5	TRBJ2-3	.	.	CARSLEHLILQARYF	TGTGCCAGAAGCTTAGAGCACCTCATCTTACAGGCACGGTATTTT
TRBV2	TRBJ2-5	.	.	CASTGEINPEETQYF	TGTGCCAGCACCGGGGAAATCAACCCTGAGGAGACCCAGTACTTC
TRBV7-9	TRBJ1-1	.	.	CASSDKQGIIPEAFF	TGTGCCAGCAGCGACAAACAGGGAATAATCCCTGAAGCTTTCTTT
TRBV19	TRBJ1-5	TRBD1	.	CASRADRANNQPQHF	TGTGCCAGTAGAGCAGACAGGGCCAACAATCAGCCCCAGCATTTT
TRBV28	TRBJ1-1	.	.	CASSLGAEENTEAFF	TGTGCCAGCAGTTTAGGGGCAGAAGAGAACACTGAAGCTTTCTTT
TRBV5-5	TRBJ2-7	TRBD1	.	CASGAPGQRSSGRYEQYF	TGTGCCAGCGGGGCCCCGGGACAGCGGTCGAGTGGTAGGTACGAGCAGTACTTC
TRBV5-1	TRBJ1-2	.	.	CASSLVPDFYGYTF	TGCGCCAGCAGCTTGGTGCCAGACTTCTATGGCTACACCTTC
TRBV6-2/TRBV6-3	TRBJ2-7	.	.	CASSYGGTQFSYEQYF	TGTGCCAGCAGTTACGGAGGGACGCAATTCTCCTACGAGCAGTACTTC
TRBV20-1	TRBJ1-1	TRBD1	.	CSASIQGALTEAFF	TGCAGTGCTAGTATTCAGGGGGCGCTCACTGAAGCTTTCTTT
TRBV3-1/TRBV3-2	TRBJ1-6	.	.	CASRTLLQGGRGSPLHF	TGTGCCAGCAGAACATTACTACAGGGCGGCCGCGGTTCACCCCTCCACTTT
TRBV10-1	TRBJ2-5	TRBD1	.	CASSESRGQGGGETQYF	TGCGCCAGCAGTGAGTCCCGGGGACAGGGAGGCGGTGAGACCCAGTACTTC
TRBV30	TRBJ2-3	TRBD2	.	CAWTRLAGVTDTQYF	TGTGCCTGGACAAGACTAGCGGGAGTCACAGATACGCAGTATTTT
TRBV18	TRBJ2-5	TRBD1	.	CASSKDRGRIQETQYF	TGTGCCAGCTCAAAAGACAGGGGGCGAATCCAAGAGACCCAGTACTTC
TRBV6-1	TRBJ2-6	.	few	CASSETISGANVLTF	TGTGCCAGCAGTGAGACAATCTCTGGGGCCAACGTCCTGACTTTC
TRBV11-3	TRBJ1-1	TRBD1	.	CASSQDRGHTEAFF	TGTGCCAGCAGCCAGGACAGGGGGCACACTGAAGCTTTCTTT
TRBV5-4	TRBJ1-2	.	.	CASSFDRGAQGYGYTF	TGTGCCAGCAGCTTTGACCGGGGGGCGCAGGGCTATGGCTACACCTTC
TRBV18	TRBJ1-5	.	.	CASSPFTSNQPQHF	TGTGCCAGCTCACCATTTACAAGCAATCAGCCCCAGCATTTT
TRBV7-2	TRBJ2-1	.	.	CASSLVLYEQFF	TGTGCCAGCAGCTTAGTATTGTATGAGCAGTTCTTC